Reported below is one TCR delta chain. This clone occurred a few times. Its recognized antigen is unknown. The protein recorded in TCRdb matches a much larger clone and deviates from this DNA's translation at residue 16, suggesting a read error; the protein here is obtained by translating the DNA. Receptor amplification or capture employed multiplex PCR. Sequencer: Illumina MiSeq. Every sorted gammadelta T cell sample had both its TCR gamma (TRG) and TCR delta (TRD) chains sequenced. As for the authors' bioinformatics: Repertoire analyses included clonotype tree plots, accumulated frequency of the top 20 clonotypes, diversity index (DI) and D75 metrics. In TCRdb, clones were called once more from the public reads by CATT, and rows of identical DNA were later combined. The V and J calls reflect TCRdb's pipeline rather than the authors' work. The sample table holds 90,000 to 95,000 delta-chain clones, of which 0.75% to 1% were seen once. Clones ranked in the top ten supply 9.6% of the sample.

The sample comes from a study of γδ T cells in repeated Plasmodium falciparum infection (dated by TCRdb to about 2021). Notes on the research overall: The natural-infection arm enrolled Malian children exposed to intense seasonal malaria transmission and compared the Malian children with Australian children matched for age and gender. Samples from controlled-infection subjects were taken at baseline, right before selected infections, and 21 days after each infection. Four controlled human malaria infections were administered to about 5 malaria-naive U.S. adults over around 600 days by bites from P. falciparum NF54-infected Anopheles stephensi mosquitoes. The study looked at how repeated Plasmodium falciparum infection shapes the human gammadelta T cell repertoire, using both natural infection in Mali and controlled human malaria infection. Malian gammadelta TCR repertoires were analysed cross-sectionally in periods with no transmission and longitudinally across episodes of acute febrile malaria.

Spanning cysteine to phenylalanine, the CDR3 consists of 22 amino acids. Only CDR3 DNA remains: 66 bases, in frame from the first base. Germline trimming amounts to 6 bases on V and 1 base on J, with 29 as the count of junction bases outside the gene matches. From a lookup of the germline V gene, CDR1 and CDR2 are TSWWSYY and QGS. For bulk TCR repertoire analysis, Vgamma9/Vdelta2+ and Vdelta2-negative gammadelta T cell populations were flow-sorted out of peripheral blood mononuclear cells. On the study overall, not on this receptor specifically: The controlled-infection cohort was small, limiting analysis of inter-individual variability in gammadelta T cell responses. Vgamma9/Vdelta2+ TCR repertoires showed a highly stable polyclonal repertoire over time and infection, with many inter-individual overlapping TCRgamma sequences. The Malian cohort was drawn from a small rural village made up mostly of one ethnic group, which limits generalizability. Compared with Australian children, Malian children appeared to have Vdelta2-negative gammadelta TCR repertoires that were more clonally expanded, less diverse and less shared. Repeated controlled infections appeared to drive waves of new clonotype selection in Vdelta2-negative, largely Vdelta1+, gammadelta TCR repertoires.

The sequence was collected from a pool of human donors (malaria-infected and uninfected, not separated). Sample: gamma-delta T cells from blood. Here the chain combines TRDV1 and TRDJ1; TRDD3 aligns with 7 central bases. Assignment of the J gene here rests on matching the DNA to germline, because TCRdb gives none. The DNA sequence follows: TGTGCTCTTGGCGACTCCCCTCCTCGCTTCTGGGGGTCGTCCTCGTGCACCGATAAACTCATCTTT. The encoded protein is CALGDSPPRFWGSSSCTDKLIF.